The TCR beta chain under discussion was sequenced for a study of T cells after yellow fever vaccination. Study results and limitations: In FACS-sorted repertoires, abundant clonotypes from the bulk population could appear as contaminants.

MiXCR was run by TCRdb on the 5' RACE reads, yielding one entry per CDR3 protein. The sample has hundreds of thousands of distinct CDR3 sequences, around 12% seen once. The CDR3 has 16 residues. V lost 4 bases to trimming and J lost 2 bases, with 17 bases between them. The germline CDR1 and CDR2 sequences are MGHRA and YSYEKL. To note about this clonotype: Its cognate antigen is unknown.

The TCR was taken from a man younger than 35 who received the YFV17D yellow fever vaccine. The source was CD4+ T cells sorted from PBMCs, collected 15 days after the yellow fever booster vaccination. The V gene is TRBV4-1, the J gene TRBJ1-2; D is unresolved. The CDR3 loop reads CASSRGGGRSNYGYTF. For the CDR3, the DNA is TGCGCCAGCAGCCGGGGTGGTGGCAGATCGAACTATGGCTACACCTTC.